A selection of T cell receptor beta chains follows, all from one sample in a study of regulatory T cells in long-lasting Graves disease. TCRdb re-derived calls from the multiplex PCR reads in MiXCR, one entry per CDR3 protein. The data contain 450,000 to 700,000 distinct CDR3 sequences, about 14% of them singletons. This sample was also put to use in a study of T cells in Graves' hyperthyroidism and ophthalmopathy.

The sequences come from peripheral blood mononuclear cells (PBMCs), collected at new diagnosis, from a patient treated with antithyroid drugs. The receptor set was obtained from a young man with Graves disease. CDR3s include the opening cysteine and the closing phenylalanine or tryptophan. Fields, in order: J gene, clone size, V gene, D gene, CDR3 DNA, CDR3 protein. A D gene is named only where the DNA matches it firmly. Size is stated for part of the rows, as once, few or many counts, or as a class when the clone is expanded.

TRBJ1-1,many,TRBV12-3/TRBV12-4,NA,TGTGCCAGCACCCTCGGCACTGAAGCTTTCTTT,CASTLGTEAFF
TRBJ1-5,many,TRBV7-9,NA,TGTGCCAGCAGCTTAGCCAATGCAGACAATCAGCCCCAGCATTTT,CASSLANADNQPQHF
TRBJ2-1,many,TRBV20-1,NA,TGCAGTGCTTGGATATACAATGAGCAGTTCTTC,CSAWIYNEQFF
TRBJ1-2,many,TRBV4-2,NA,TGTGCCAGCAGCCAAGTTTTGAGCCTGTACGGCTACACCTTC,CASSQVLSLYGYTF
TRBJ2-4,NA,TRBV19,TRBD1,TGTGCCAGTAGTATGTCAGGGGGTGGAAACATTCAGTACTTC,CASSMSGGGNIQYF
TRBJ2-7,NA,TRBV5-1,NA,TGCGCCAGCAGGGTGCTCGAGGGTCTCTCCTACGAGCAGTACTTC,CASRVLEGLSYEQYF
TRBJ1-2,NA,TRBV12-3/TRBV12-4,NA,TGTGCCAGCAGTTGGGGGAGGGCGGTGGGATACACCTTC,CASSWGRAVGYTF
TRBJ2-1,NA,TRBV20-1,NA,TGCAGTGCTAGAGATCCCCGACACTTCAATGAGCAGTTCTTC,CSARDPRHFNEQFF
TRBJ1-2,many,TRBV7-2,TRBD1,TGTGCCAGCAGCACCTACAGGGGAAAGGATGGCTACACCTTC,CASSTYRGKDGYTF
TRBJ1-5,NA,TRBV19,NA,TGTGCCAAGCGAGGGCCCCAGCATTTT,CAKRGPQHF
TRBJ2-1,many,TRBV20-1,TRBD2,TGCAGTGCTAGTCTAGCGGGAGGGCCGGGCTACAATGAGCAGTTCTTC,CSASLAGGPGYNEQFF
TRBJ2-1,many,TRBV20-1,NA,TGCAGTGCCGGATGGGAGAGTAGCAATGAGCAGTTCTTC,CSAGWESSNEQFF
TRBJ2-1,few,TRBV6-2/TRBV6-3,TRBD2,TGTGCCAGCAGTCCTAGGACTAGCGGGAAGGTATACTACAATGAGCAGTTCTTC,CASSPRTSGKVYYNEQFF
TRBJ2-7,many,TRBV20-1,TRBD1,TGCAGTGCGAGGGCGGGGACAGGGTCCTACGAGCAGTACTTC,CSARAGTGSYEQYF
TRBJ2-1,many,TRBV12-3/TRBV12-4,TRBD2,TGTGCCAGCAGTTCGGGGACTAGCGGGGGGGATGAGCAGTTCTTC,CASSSGTSGGDEQFF
TRBJ2-7,NA,TRBV20-1,TRBD2,TGCAGTGCTAGGTGGGAGGGAGCCTACGAGCAGTACTTC,CSARWEGAYEQYF
TRBJ1-1,NA,TRBV29-1,NA,TGCAGCGTACACCTGGTCAGGGGCAAAATGAACACTGAAGCTTTCTTT,CSVHLVRGKMNTEAFF
TRBJ2-7,many,TRBV28,TRBD1,TGTGCCAGCAGACCCCCCGGGACAGCAACCTACGAGCAGTACTTC,CASRPPGTATYEQYF
TRBJ2-7,NA,TRBV5-1,NA,TGCGCCAGCAGCTCCGGCAATATCGAGCAGTACTTC,CASSSGNIEQYF
TRBJ2-1,many,TRBV7-2,TRBD1,TGTGCCAGCAGCTTAGTAGGGGGCCGGGTTGGTGAGCAGTTCTTC,CASSLVGGRVGEQFF
TRBJ2-1,many,TRBV29-1,TRBD2,TGCAGCGTGGATGGACTAGCGGGACCCTACAATGAGCAGTTCTTC,CSVDGLAGPYNEQFF
TRBJ2-1,few,TRBV18,TRBD2,TGTGCCAGCTCGGCGACTAGCGGGAGCACGAATGAGCAGTTCTTC,CASSATSGSTNEQFF
TRBJ2-5,many,TRBV6-1,NA,TGTGCCAGCAGTGAAGCGGGGCCGGGAGCTAAAGAGACCCAGTACTTC,CASSEAGPGAKETQYF
TRBJ2-7,many,TRBV29-1,TRBD2,TGCAGCGTTGAGGCTAGCGGGAGATTCGAGCAGTACTTC,CSVEASGRFEQYF
TRBJ2-1,NA,TRBV7-3,NA,TGTGCCAGCAGCTTAACTCGCCTTAACAATGAGCAGTTCTTC,CASSLTRLNNEQFF
TRBJ1-2,many,TRBV5-1,NA,TGCGCCAGCAGCCCCGAGCTGCTGGAAGGCTACACCTTC,CASSPELLEGYTF
TRBJ2-5,NA,TRBV12-5,NA,TGTGCTAGTGGTTTGGTAGGGCTAGTCCAAGAGACCCAGTACTTC,CASGLVGLVQETQYF
TRBJ2-7,NA,TRBV14,NA,TGTGCCAGCAGCCCGAGGGACTTCTTCTACGAGCAGTACTTC,CASSPRDFFYEQYF
TRBJ2-5,many,TRBV20-1,TRBD1,TGCAGTGCTGGACAGGGGCAAGAGACCCAGTACTTC,CSAGQGQETQYF
TRBJ2-3,many,TRBV19,TRBD2,TGTGCCAGTAGCTTAGCGGGAGATGGAACAGATACGCAGTATTTT,CASSLAGDGTDTQYF
TRBJ1-3,many,TRBV2,NA,TGTGCCAGCAGAAGGGATAACTCTGGAAACACCATATATTTT,CASRRDNSGNTIYF
TRBJ1-1,many,TRBV6-1,NA,TGTGCCACCACGACAGGACACATGAACACTGAAGCTTTCTTT,CATTTGHMNTEAFF
TRBJ2-3,many,TRBV5-1,TRBD2,TGCGCCAGCAGCTTGACGCGGACTAGCGGGAGCACAGATACGCAGTATTTT,CASSLTRTSGSTDTQYF
TRBJ2-1,many,TRBV28,NA,TGTGCCAGCAGTTTTTTCGACTATGAGCAGTTCTTC,CASSFFDYEQFF
TRBJ2-3,many,TRBV12-3/TRBV12-4,NA,TGTGCCAGCAGTTTCAGTTTACGACAGTGGGTGCAGTATTTT,CASSFSLRQWVQYF
TRBJ1-1,NA,TRBV7-9,TRBD1,TGTGCCAGCAGCCCTACAGGGGGAGGTCGAGCTTTCTTT,CASSPTGGGRAFF
TRBJ1-4,many,TRBV5-8,TRBD1,TGTGCCAGCAGCTTGGGACAGGGCGGTGAAAAACTGTTTTTT,CASSLGQGGEKLFF
TRBJ2-7,few,TRBV5-1,TRBD2,TGCGCCAGCAGCTTGAGGGGACTAGAAGGCCACGAGCAGTACTTC,CASSLRGLEGHEQYF
TRBJ1-5,many,TRBV20-1,NA,TGCAGTGCCCTGCCTCGAGGCCAGTATCAGCCCCAGCATTTT,CSALPRGQYQPQHF
TRBJ2-7,few,TRBV20-1,TRBD1,TGCAGTGCTCGGACAGGTGTCTCCTACGAGCAGTACTTC,CSARTGVSYEQYF
TRBJ2-3,NA,TRBV11-2,NA,TGTGCCAGCAGTTACCCTCCCGGAAGCACAGATACGCAGTATTTT,CASSYPPGSTDTQYF
TRBJ2-2,NA,TRBV6-5,NA,TGTGCCAGCAGTTACAACCGAGACACCGGGGAGCTGTTTTTT,CASSYNRDTGELFF
TRBJ2-2,NA,TRBV5-1,NA,TGCGCCAGCAGTCAAGAGGGGGGTTCGAACACCGGGGAGCTGTTTTTT,CASSQEGGSNTGELFF
TRBJ2-4,many,TRBV2,TRBD2,TGTGCCAGCAGTATGGGACTAGCGGGAGCCGGAGACTTC,CASSMGLAGAGDF
TRBJ2-5,many,TRBV10-3,NA,TGTGCCATCAGTGACACCCAAGAGACCCAGTACTTC,CAISDTQETQYF
TRBJ1-2,many,TRBV10-3,TRBD1,TGTGCCATCAGGACAGGGGATCGGAATGGCTACACCTTC,CAIRTGDRNGYTF
TRBJ2-5,many,TRBV12-3/TRBV12-4,TRBD1,TGTGCCAGCAGCCCCGACCAGGGGGCCCAGTACTTC,CASSPDQGAQYF
TRBJ1-2,few,TRBV27,NA,TGTGCCAGCAGTTTACGGGGGGCAACTGGCTACACCTTC,CASSLRGATGYTF
TRBJ1-3,many,TRBV29-1,TRBD1,TGCAGCGCCAGACAGGGGGCGAGAGGAAACACCATATATTTT,CSARQGARGNTIYF
TRBJ2-7,many,TRBV5-1,TRBD2,TGCGCCAGCAGCTTGGTTGGGACTAACGACGAGCAGTACTTC,CASSLVGTNDEQYF
TRBJ1-4,many,TRBV6-5,NA,TGTGCCAGCAGTTACTCAGCGCGAACGGCGGAAAAACTGTTTTTT,CASSYSARTAEKLFF
TRBJ1-2,many,TRBV3-1,NA,TGTGCCAGCAGCCAACCTGTAGATGGCTACACCTTC,CASSQPVDGYTF
TRBJ2-3,many,TRBV11-2,NA,TGTGCCACGTTACCCCGGGACGGAAGCACAGATACGCAGTATTTT,CATLPRDGSTDTQYF
TRBJ2-7,many,TRBV7-9,TRBD2,TGTGCCAGCAATCCTGGGGGAGGGATTCATTACGAGCAGTACTTC,CASNPGGGIHYEQYF
TRBJ2-2,NA,TRBV5-1,TRBD1,TGCGCCAGCAGCAACTCGGACAGGGGGGACACCGGGGAGCTGTTTTTT,CASSNSDRGDTGELFF
TRBJ2-4,many,TRBV30,NA,TGTGCCTGGAGTGTACCCGGTCAGAAAGCGTTCTTC,CAWSVPGQKAFF